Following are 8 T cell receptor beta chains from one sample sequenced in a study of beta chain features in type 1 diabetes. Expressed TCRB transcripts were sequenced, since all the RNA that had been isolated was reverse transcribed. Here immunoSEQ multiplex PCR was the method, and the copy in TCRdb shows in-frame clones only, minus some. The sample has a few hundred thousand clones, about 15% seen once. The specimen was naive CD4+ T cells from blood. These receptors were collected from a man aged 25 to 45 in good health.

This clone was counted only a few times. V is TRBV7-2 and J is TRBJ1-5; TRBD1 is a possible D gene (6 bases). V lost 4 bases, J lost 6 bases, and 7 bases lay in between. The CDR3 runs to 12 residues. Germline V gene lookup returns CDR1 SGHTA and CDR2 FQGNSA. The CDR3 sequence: CASSSQGQPQHF. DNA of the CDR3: TGTGCCAGCAGCTCACAGGGTCAGCCCCAGCATTTT.

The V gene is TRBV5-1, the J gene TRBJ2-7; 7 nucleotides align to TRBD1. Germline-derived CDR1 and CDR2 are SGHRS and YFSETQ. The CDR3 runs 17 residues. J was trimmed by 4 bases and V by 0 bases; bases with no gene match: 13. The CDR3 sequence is CASSLAPRLGQAYEQYF. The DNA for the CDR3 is TGCGCCAGCAGCTTGGCCCCCCGCCTCGGACAGGCGTACGAGCAGTACTTC.

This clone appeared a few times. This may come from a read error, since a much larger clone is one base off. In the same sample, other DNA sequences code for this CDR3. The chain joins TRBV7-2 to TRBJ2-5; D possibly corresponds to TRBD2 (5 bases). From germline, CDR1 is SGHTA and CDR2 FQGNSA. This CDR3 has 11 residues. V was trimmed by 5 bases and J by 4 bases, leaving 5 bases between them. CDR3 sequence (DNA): TGTGCCAGCAGCGGAGGAGAGACCCAGTACTTC. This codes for CASSGGETQYF.

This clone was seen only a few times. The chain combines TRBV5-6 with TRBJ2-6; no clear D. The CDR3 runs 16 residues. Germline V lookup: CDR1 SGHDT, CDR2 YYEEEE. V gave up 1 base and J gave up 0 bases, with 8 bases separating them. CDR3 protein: CASSLWGPSGANVLTF. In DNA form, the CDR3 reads TGTGCCAGCAGCTTGTGGGGTCCCTCTGGGGCCAACGTCCTGACTTTC.

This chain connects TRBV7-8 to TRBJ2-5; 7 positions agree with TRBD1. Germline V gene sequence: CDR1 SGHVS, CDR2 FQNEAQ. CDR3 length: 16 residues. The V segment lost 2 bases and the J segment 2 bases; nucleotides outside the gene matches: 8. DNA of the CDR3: TGTGCCAGCAGCTTATTGCCGGGACAGAAACAAGAGACCCAGTACTTC. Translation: CASSLLPGQKQETQYF.

CDR3 region: CSVVLNYGYTF. In nucleotides, the CDR3 is TGCAGCGTTGTACTGAACTATGGCTACACCTTC. The chain employs TRBV29-1 and TRBJ1-2; no firm D call. V gave up 4 bases and J gave up 2 bases, with 5 bases separating them. The germline V gene encodes CDR1 SQVTM and CDR2 ANQGSEA. The CDR3 runs 11 residues. The full variable domain, in which reference TRBV29-1 and TRBJ1-2 provide the parts outside the CDR3, is SAVISQKPSRDICQRGTSLTIQCQVDSQVTMMFWYRQQPGQSLTLIATANQGSEATYESGFVIDKFPISRPNLTFSTLTVSNMSPEDSSIYLCSVVLNYGYTFGSGTRLTVV.

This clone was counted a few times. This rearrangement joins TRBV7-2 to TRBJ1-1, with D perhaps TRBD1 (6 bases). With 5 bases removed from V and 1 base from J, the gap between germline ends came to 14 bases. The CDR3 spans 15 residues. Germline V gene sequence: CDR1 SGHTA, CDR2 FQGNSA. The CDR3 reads CASSLIQGQNTEAFF. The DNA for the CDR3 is TGTGCCAGCAGCCTAATACAGGGACAGAACACTGAAGCTTTCTTT.

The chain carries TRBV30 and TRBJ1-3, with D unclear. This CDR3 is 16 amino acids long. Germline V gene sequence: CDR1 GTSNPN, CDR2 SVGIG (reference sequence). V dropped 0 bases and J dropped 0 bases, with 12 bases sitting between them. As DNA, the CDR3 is TGTGCCTGGAGTGTACTTCTGGAGAGCTCTGGAAACACCATATATTTT. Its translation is CAWSVLLESSGNTIYF.